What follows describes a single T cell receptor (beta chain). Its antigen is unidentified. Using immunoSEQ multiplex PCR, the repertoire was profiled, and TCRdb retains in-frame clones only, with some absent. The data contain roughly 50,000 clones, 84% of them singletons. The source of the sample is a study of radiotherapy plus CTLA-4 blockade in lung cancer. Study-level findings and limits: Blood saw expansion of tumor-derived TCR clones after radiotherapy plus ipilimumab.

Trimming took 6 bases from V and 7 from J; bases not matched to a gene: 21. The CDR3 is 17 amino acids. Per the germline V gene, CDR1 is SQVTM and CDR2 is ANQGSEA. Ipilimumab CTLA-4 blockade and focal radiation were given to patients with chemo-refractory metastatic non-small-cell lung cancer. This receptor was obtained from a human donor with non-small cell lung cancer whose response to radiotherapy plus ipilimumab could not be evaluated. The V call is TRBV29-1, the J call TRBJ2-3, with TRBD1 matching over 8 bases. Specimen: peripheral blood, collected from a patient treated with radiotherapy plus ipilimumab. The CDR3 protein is CSVYDRGPEFGFYTQYF. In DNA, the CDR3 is TGCAGCGTCTACGACAGGGGACCGGAATTCGGCTTCTATACGCAGTATTTT.